This T cell receptor beta chain stems from a study of cytomegalovirus exposure and HLA in healthy donors. Study as a whole: HLA-typed donors were the source of about 85 million unique TCRs, which an early data release held. Overall study results and limits: Later analysis suggested links between common viral pathogens and several top significant clusters.

The CDR3 is made up of 12 amino acids. Looked up from germline, CDR1 is ENHRY and CDR2 is SYGVKD. Trimming took 11 bases from V and 6 from J, leaving 17 bases between them. As to this clone: Antigen: not known.

Primers for the PCR totalled 60 Vbeta and 13 Jbeta. Sequencing was performed with immunoSEQ multiplex PCR; in TCRdb, only in-frame clones are kept and a portion is missing. Among tens of thousands of clones listed, 78% were seen once. The sample consisted of PBMCs. This sequence joins TRBV10-3 and TRBJ2-7; TRBD1 is a possible D gene (6 bases). This receptor was identified in a woman aged 40 to 50 in good health and CMV-seronegative. CDR3 sequence reads: CAAGTSLLEQYF. CDR3 nucleotide sequence: TGTGCCGCCGGGACATCCTTGCTCGAGCAGTACTTC.